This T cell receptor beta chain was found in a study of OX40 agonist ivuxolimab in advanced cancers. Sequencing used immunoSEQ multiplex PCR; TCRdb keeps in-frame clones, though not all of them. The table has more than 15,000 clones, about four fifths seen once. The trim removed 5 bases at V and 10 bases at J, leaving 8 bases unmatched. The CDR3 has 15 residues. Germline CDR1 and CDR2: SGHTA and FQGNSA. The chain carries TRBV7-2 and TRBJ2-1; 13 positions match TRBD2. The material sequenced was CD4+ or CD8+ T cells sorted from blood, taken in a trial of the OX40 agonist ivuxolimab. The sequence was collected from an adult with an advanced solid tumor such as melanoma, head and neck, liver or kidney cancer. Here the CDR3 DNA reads TGTGCCAGCAGCCCTGGGGGACTAGCGGGGAGGGAGCAGTTCTTC. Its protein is CASSPGGLAGREQFF.